Each of the 8 T cell receptor beta chains below was sequenced from the same sample in a study of lymphopenia after photon versus proton radiotherapy. Sequenced by immunoSEQ multiplex PCR; TCRdb stores in-frame clones only, minus some. The sample carries some 20,000 clones, 85% to 90% recorded once. Sequenced here: peripheral blood, sampled from a patient treated with proton-based radiotherapy. These receptors came from a man of 80 years or more with esophageal cancer.

The rearrangement uses TRBV27 and TRBJ1-3; unclear D gene. The V gene lost 5 bases and the J gene lost 0 bases, with 11 bases spanning the gap. The germline V gene encodes CDR1 MNHEY and CDR2 SMNVEV (reference sequence). The CDR3 length is 15 residues. The CDR3 region has the DNA TGTGCCAGCAGTCCCCGTGTGGGCTCTGGAAACACCATATATTTT. As protein: CASSPRVGSGNTIYF.

CDR3 sequence reads: CASSRDRVTGELFF. CDR3 DNA sequence: TGTGCCAGCAGCCGGGACAGGGTCACCGGGGAGCTGTTTTTT. The V gene is TRBV11-2, the J gene TRBJ2-2, with 9 bases identical to TRBD1. The CDR3 totals 14 residues. V gave up 5 bases and J gave up 4 bases; unmatched junction bases: 2. Germline V gene lookup returns CDR1 SGHAT and CDR2 FQNNGV.

The V and J genes are TRBV19 and TRBJ1-5, with TRBD1 matching 7 bases. This CDR3 is built from 15 residues. CDR1 and CDR2 (germline): LNHDA, SQIVND (reference sequence). V lost 7 bases, J lost 0 bases, and 6 bases stayed unmatched. This chain's CDR3 is CASKGQSSSNQPQHF. For the CDR3, the DNA is TGTGCCAGTAAGGGACAGTCTTCTAGCAATCAGCCCCAGCATTTT.

The chain is built from TRBV7-2 and TRBJ1-2, with a weak D call TRBD1 (5 bases). Germline V lookup: CDR1 SGHTA, CDR2 FQGNSA. The V and J ends lost 4 bases and 4 bases respectively, with 13 bases between them. CDR3 length equals 14 residues. CDR3 sequence: CASSSTGAPYGYTF. CDR3 in DNA: TGTGCCAGCAGCTCAACAGGCGCACCCTATGGCTACACCTTC.

V is TRBV18 and J is TRBJ2-5, with 11 bases aligning to TRBD2. J gave up 5 bases and V 4 bases, and 6 bases lay outside the gene matches. Germline V gene sequence: CDR1 KGHSH, CDR2 LQKENI. The CDR3 covers 15 residues. The CDR3 spells CASSQLAGVDETQYF. In nucleotides, the CDR3 is TGTGCCAGCTCACAACTAGCGGGGGTTGATGAGACCCAGTACTTC.

CDR3: CASSSGTSGWTDTQYF. CDR3 DNA sequence: TGTGCCAGCAGCTCCGGGACTAGCGGGTGGACAGATACGCAGTATTTT. The gene calls are TRBV11-2 and TRBJ2-3; 12 positions agree with TRBD2. The CDR3 length is 16 residues. V was clipped by 4 bases and J by 3 bases; unmatched bases: 5. Germline V gene sequence: CDR1 SGHAT, CDR2 FQNNGV.

The chain joins TRBV2 to TRBJ2-2; 10 bases match TRBD2. CDR1 SNHLY and CDR2 FYNNEI come from the germline V gene. CDR3 size: 15 residues. J gave up 2 bases and V 4 bases, and 1 base lay outside the gene matches. DNA for the CDR3: TGTGCCAGCAGTGGACTAGCGGGCAACACCGGGGAGCTGTTTTTT. It codes for CASSGLAGNTGELFF.

In its sample, this clone was seen a few times. This chain uses TRBV29-1 with TRBJ2-3, with D possibly matching TRBD1 (6 bases). CDR1 and CDR2 (germline): SQVTM, ANQGSEA. CDR3 length: 12 amino acids. The V gene lost 6 bases and the J gene lost 2 bases, with 9 bases spanning the gap. The DNA for the CDR3 is TGCAGCGTCAGGGGCCCCACAGATACGCAGTATTTT. Amino acids: CSVRGPTDTQYF.